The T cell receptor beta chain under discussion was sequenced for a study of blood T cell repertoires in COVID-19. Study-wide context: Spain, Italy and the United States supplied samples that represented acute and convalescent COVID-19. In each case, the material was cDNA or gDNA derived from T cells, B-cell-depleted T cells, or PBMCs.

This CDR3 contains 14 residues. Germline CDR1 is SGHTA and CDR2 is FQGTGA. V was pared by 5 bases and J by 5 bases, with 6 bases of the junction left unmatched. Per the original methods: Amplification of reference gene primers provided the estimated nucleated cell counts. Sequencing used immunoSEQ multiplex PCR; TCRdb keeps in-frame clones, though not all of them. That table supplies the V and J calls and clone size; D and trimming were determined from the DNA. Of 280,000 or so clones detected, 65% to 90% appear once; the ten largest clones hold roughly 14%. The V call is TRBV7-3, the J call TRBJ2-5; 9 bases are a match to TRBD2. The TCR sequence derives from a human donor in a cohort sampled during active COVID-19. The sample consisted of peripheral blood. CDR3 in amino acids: CASSLAGTGETQYF. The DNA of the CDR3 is TGTGCCAGCAGCCTAGCGGGAACGGGGGAGACCCAGTACTTC.